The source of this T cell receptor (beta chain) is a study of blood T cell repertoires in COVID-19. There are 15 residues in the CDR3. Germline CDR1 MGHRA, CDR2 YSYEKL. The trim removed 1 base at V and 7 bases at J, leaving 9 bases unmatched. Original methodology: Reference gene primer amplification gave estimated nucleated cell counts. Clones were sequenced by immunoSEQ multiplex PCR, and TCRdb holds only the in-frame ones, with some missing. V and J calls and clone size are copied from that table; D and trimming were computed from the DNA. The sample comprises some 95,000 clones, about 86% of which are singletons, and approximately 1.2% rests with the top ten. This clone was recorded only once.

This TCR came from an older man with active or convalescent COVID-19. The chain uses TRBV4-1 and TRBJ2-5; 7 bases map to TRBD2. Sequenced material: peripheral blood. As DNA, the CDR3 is TGCGCCAGCAGCCAAGGAGAGGGAGGGTTGGTGACCCAGTACTTC. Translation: CASSQGEGGLVTQYF.